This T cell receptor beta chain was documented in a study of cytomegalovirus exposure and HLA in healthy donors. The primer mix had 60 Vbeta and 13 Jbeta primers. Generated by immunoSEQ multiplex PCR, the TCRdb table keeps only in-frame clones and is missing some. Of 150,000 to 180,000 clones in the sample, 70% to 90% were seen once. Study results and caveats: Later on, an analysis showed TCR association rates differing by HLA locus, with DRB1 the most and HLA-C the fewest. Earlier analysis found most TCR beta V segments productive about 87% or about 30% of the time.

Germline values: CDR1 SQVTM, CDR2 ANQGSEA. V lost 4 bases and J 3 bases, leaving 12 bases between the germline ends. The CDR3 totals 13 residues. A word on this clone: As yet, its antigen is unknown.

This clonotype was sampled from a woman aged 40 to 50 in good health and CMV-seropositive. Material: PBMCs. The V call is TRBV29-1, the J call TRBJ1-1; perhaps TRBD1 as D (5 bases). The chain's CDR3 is CSVGVGGYTEAFF. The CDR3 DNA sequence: TGCAGCGTTGGAGTCGGGGGGTACACTGAAGCTTTCTTT. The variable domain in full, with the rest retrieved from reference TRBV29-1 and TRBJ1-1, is SAVISQKPSRDICQRGTSLTIQCQVDSQVTMMFWYRQQPGQSLTLIATANQGSEATYESGFVIDKFPISRPNLTFSTLTVSNMSPEDSSIYLCSVGVGGYTEAFFGQGTRLTVV.